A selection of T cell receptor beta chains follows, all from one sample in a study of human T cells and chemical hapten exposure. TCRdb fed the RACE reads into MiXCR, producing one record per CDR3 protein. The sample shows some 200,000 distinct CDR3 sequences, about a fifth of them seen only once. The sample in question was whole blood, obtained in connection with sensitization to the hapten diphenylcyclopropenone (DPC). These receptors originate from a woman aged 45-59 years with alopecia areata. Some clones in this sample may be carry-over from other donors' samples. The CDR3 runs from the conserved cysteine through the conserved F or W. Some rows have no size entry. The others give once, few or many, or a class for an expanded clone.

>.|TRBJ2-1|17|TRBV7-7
CASSPRTSGSNTGEQFF
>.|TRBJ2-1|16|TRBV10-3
CAISDPSRTSVDEQFF
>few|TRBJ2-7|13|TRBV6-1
CASSRENSYEQYF
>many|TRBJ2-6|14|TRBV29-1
CSVERLSGANVLTF
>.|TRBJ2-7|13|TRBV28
CASSSPPIYEQYF
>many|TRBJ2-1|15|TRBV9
CASSVGGGTYNEQFF
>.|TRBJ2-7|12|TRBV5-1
CASSLEGSEQYF
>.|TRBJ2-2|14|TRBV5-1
CASINRQDTGELFF
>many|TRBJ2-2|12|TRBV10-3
CAITMDTGELFF
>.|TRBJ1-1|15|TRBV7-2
CASSTIFGQTAEAFF
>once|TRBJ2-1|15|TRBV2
CASSGRTGGYNEQFF
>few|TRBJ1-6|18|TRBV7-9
CASSSGQAEGSYNSPLHF
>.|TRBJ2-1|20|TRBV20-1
CSARLLFRGRYNLNHNEQFF
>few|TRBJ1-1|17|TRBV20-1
CSAQSGPPMPHDTEAFF
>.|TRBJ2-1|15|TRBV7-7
CASSLREGHYNEQFF
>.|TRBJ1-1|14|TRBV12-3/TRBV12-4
CASSFSFLNTEAFF
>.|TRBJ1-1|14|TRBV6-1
CASRGPDRATEAFF
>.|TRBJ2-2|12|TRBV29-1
CSVEQRPGELFF
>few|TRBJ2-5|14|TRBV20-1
CSASKLAGQETQYF
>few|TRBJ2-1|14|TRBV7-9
CASSLQPTSFEQFF
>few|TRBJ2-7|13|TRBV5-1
CASSLLAGGEQYF
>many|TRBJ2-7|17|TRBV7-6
CASSLEGRGGTPYEQYF
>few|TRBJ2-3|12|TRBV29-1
CSGGIGTDTQYF
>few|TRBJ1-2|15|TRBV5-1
CASSLDTAAGYGYTF
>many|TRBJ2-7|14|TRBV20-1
CSALTATNSYEQYF
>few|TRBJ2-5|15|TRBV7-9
CASSLTRANKETQYF
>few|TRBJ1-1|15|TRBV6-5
CASSYSLASRGQAFF
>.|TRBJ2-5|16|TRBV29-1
CSVVRGSGRASETQYF
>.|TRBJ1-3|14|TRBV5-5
CASSETGSRNTIYF